These 29 T cell receptor beta chains were all obtained from the same sample, sequenced in a study of cytomegalovirus exposure and HLA in healthy donors. With 60 Vbeta and 13 Jbeta primers, the PCR was carried out. Here immunoSEQ multiplex PCR was the method, and the copy in TCRdb shows in-frame clones only, minus some. The table has some 190,000 clones, 80% seen once; the top ten hold approximately 2.1%. The sequenced material came from PBMCs. The source is a woman under 40 in good health and CMV-seronegative.

V gene TRBV7-8 combines with J gene TRBJ2-7, with a tentative D call TRBD1 (6 bases). The CDR3 totals 13 residues. V was clipped by 8 bases and J by 4 bases, with 15 bases between them. In germline, CDR1 is SGHVS, CDR2 FQNEAQ. CDR3 coding DNA: TGTGCCAGCTGTGACAGGATCATATACGAGCAGTACTTC. It is translated as CASCDRIIYEQYF. The full variable domain, completed using reference TRBV7-8 and TRBJ2-7, is GAGVSQSPRYKVAKRGQDVALRCDPISGHVSLFWYQQALGQGPEFLTYFQNEAQLDKSGLPSDRFFAERPEGSVSTLKIQRTQQEDSAVYLCASCDRIIYEQYFGPGTRLTVT.

This clone has only one observation. V gene TRBV7-6 combines with J gene TRBJ2-7; TRBD1 agrees at 7 bases. J lost 3 bases, V lost 4 bases, and 6 bases had no gene match. The CDR3 loop spans 14 amino acids. Germline CDR1 reads SGHVS; CDR2 reads FNYEAQ. CDR3 region: CASSSFWDSYEQYF. CDR3 in DNA: TGTGCCAGCAGCTCCTTCTGGGACAGCTACGAGCAGTACTTC.

The CDR3 protein is CASGLETGTGDTEAFF. For the CDR3, the DNA is TGTGCTAGTGGTTTGGAAACCGGGACAGGGGACACTGAAGCTTTCTTT. The chain employs TRBV12-5 and TRBJ1-1; TRBD1 aligns across 10 bases. The V gene end was trimmed by 1 base and the J gene end by 3 bases; junction bases not matched to a gene: 5. Germline V lookup: CDR1 LGHNT, CDR2 FRNRAP. CDR3 length: 16 residues. Together with reference TRBV12-5 and TRBJ1-1, the CDR3 gives the full variable domain: DARVTQTPRHKVTEMGQEVTMRCQPILGHNTVFWYRQTMMQGLELLAYFRNRAPLDDSGMPKDRFSAEMPDATLATLKIQPSEPRDSAVYFCASGLETGTGDTEAFFGQGTRLTVV.

J is TRBJ2-5 and V is TRBV5-1; maybe TRBD2 (5 bases). V dropped 1 base and J dropped 11 bases, with 15 bases sitting between them. The CDR3 is 13 residues long. Germline V gene sequence: CDR1 SGHRS, CDR2 YFSETQ. CDR3 nucleotides: TGCGCCAGCAGCTTGTCGAGGTCGTGGGAGCAGTACTTC. Its protein product is CASSLSRSWEQYF.

Here the CDR3 DNA reads TGTGCCAGCTCACCACAGGGAGGCGGGGAGACCCAGTACTTC. It translates to CASSPQGGGETQYF. The rearrangement joins TRBV18 to TRBJ2-5, with D maybe TRBD2 (6 bases). V shed 1 base and J shed 5 bases, with 11 bases lying between them. The V gene's germline CDR1 is KGHSH and CDR2 LQKENI. The CDR3 loop spans 14 amino acids.

This chain links TRBV25-1 with TRBJ2-5; 7 positions match TRBD1. Trimming took 2 bases from V and 2 from J; bases not matched to a gene: 5. This CDR3 has 15 residues. Germline V gene sequence: CDR1 MGHDK, CDR2 SYGVNS. In DNA form, the CDR3 reads TGTGCCAGCAGTGAAACAGGGGCTAGGCAAGAGACCCAGTACTTC. Translation: CASSETGARQETQYF.

The J gene is TRBJ1-1, the V gene TRBV5-1, with 10 positions matching TRBD1. This CDR3 comprises 14 residues. In germline, CDR1 is SGHRS, CDR2 YFSETQ. V was pared by 5 bases and J by 8 bases, with 9 bases of the junction left unmatched. The CDR3 region is CASRARQGAGEAFF. CDR3 in DNA: TGCGCCAGCAGGGCCCGACAGGGGGCAGGAGAAGCTTTCTTT.

The V gene is TRBV19, the J gene TRBJ1-2; D gene unclear. The CDR3 runs 12 residues. Looked up from germline, CDR1 is LNHDA and CDR2 is SQIVND (reference sequence). The V end was cut by 4 bases, the J end by 3 bases, with 6 bases between. The CDR3 here is CASSREDYGYTF. CDR3 nucleotide sequence: TGTGCCAGTAGTAGGGAGGACTATGGCTACACCTTC.

The CDR3 region is CASSPMRGTSGDHEQYF. The DNA for the CDR3 is TGTGCCAGCAGCCCTATGAGGGGCACTAGCGGGGACCACGAGCAGTACTTC. The V and J genes are TRBV2 and TRBJ2-7, with 10 positions matching TRBD2. Losses at the gene ends were 6 bases for V and 5 bases for J; bases not matched to a gene: 16. This CDR3 is built from 17 residues. Germline V gene data show CDR1 as SNHLY and CDR2 as FYNNEI.

This chain connects TRBV15 to TRBJ1-1; D is unresolved. CDR3 length: 14 amino acids. Germline V CDR1 and CDR2: LNHNV, YYDKDF (reference sequence). V was pared by 0 bases and J by 5 bases, with 10 bases between. The CDR3 here is CATSRDRRRTEAFF. CDR3 sequence (DNA): TGTGCCACCAGCAGAGATCGTCGGAGGACTGAAGCTTTCTTT.

V usage is TRBV30 and J usage is TRBJ1-1; D call uncertain. The CDR3 runs 13 residues. Trimming removed 3 bases at V and 1 base at J, with 9 bases between. CDR1 is GTSNPN, CDR2 SVGIG, per germline (reference sequence). CDR3 sequence (DNA): TGTGCCTGGAGCCCGACACCGAACACTGAAGCTTTCTTT. It is translated as CAWSPTPNTEAFF.

This chain joins TRBV7-2 and TRBJ1-1, with 9 bases lining up with TRBD1. The germline V gene encodes CDR1 SGHTA and CDR2 FQGNSA. CDR3 length: 15 residues. V lost 5 bases to trimming and J lost 5 bases; unmatched junction nucleotides: 9. CDR3: CASSATGGGNTEAFF. The DNA of the CDR3 is TGTGCCAGCAGCGCTACAGGGGGCGGAAATACTGAAGCTTTCTTT. Together with reference TRBV7-2 and TRBJ1-1, the CDR3 gives the full variable domain: GAGVSQSPSNKVTEKGKDVELRCDPISGHTALYWYRQSLGQGLEFLIYFQGNSAPDKSGLPSDRFSAERTGGSVSTLTIQRTQQEDSAVYLCASSATGGGNTEAFFGQGTRLTVV.

The rearrangement joins TRBV6-1 to TRBJ1-2; D gene unclear. V was cut by 1 base and J by 4 bases, with 7 bases left in between. The CDR3 sequence is 13 residues long. Germline-derived CDR1 and CDR2 are MNHNS and SASEGT. This CDR3 is CASSEVRFYGYTF. CDR3 DNA sequence: TGTGCCAGCAGTGAAGTGCGGTTCTATGGCTACACCTTC.

The chain employs TRBV2 and TRBJ1-5; D is perhaps TRBD1 (5 bases). The V gene's germline CDR1 is SNHLY and CDR2 FYNNEI. The CDR3 is 13 amino acids. With 5 bases removed from V and 9 bases from J, the gap between germline ends came to 14 bases. In DNA, the CDR3 is TGTGCCAGCAGTTGGACACTGGATCGGCCCCAGCATTTT. It encodes CASSWTLDRPQHF.

V is TRBV4-1 and J is TRBJ2-7; a possible D gene is TRBD2 (5 bases). The V and J ends lost 4 bases and 0 bases respectively, with 13 bases between them. Germline V gene data show CDR1 as MGHRA and CDR2 as YSYEKL. The length of the CDR3 is 15 residues. CDR3 sequence: CASSPPGVSSYEQYF. The CDR3 DNA is TGCGCCAGCAGCCCCCCCGGGGTCAGCTCCTACGAGCAGTACTTC.

This chain connects TRBV5-4 to TRBJ1-2; 8 bases fit TRBD1. This CDR3 spans 14 amino acids. The germline gives CDR1 SGHNT, CDR2 YYREEE (reference sequence). With 4 bases clipped from V and 8 bases from J, the junction kept 10 bases outside the gene matches. This CDR3 is CASSANQGAYGYTF. CDR3 bases: TGTGCCAGCAGCGCAAACCAGGGGGCGTACGGCTACACCTTC.

CDR3 in DNA: TGCGCCAGCAGTCACCCAAAGAAGGGGTTCTCTGGAAACACCATATATTTT. Protein: CASSHPKKGFSGNTIYF. V and J are TRBV23-1 and TRBJ1-3, with TRBD1 as a possible D gene (5 bases). TRBV23-1 is an ORF; its function is uncertain. The CDR3 has 17 residues. V lost 3 bases, J lost 0 bases, and 15 bases lay in between.

This rearrangement joins TRBV4-1 to TRBJ1-2; 11 bases are a match to TRBD1. The CDR3 runs to 15 residues. Germline loops: CDR1 MGHRA, CDR2 YSYEKL. Trimming removed 1 base from V and 4 bases from J; junction bases left unmatched: 2. The CDR3 coding sequence is TGCGCCAGCAGCCAAGCCGGGACAGGGGGCTATGGCTACACCTTC. Translation gives CASSQAGTGGYGYTF.

This clone was recorded many times. The CDR3 reads CASSQLSVGGGGEQFF. The CDR3 DNA reads TGCGCCAGCAGCCAGCTCTCGGTGGGGGGAGGGGGTGAGCAGTTCTTC. The chain combines TRBV4-3 with TRBJ2-1, with a weak D call TRBD2 (7 bases). Per germline, CDR1 LGHNA and CDR2 YSLEER. V was pared by 3 bases and J by 9 bases, with 21 bases between. The CDR3 has 16 residues.

This chain uses TRBV2 with TRBJ1-4, with D unclear. V lost 8 bases, J lost 0 bases, and 10 bases lay in between. This CDR3 comprises 14 residues. Germline CDR1 SNHLY, CDR2 FYNNEI. The CDR3 DNA reads as TGTGCCAGCCTCGGTTATGCAACTAATGAAAAACTGTTTTTT. It translates to CASLGYATNEKLFF.

This chain's CDR3 is CASSAKRGGLKGYTQYF. In nucleotides, the CDR3 is TGTGCCAGCAGCGCAAAGCGGGGGGGCCTAAAAGGGTATACGCAGTATTTT. V usage is TRBV27 and J usage is TRBJ2-3; 10 bases map to TRBD2. After removal of 6 bases from V and 7 bases from J, the junction contained 16 bases not matched to a gene. The CDR3 runs to 17 residues. Germline loops: CDR1 MNHEY, CDR2 SMNVEV (reference sequence).

The V gene is TRBV10-2, the J gene TRBJ2-2; 9 bases align to TRBD1. CDR1 and CDR2 from the germline V gene are WSHSY and SAAADI. The CDR3 covers 18 residues. Trimming cost V 8 bases and J 2 bases; bases outside gene matches: 15. The CDR3 here is CASLQGATPKINTGELFF. For the CDR3, the DNA is TGCGCCAGCTTACAGGGGGCCACTCCTAAAATTAACACCGGGGAGCTGTTTTTT.

This chain joins TRBV4-1 and TRBJ1-5; TRBD1 might be the D (5 bases). Germline CDR1 is MGHRA and CDR2 is YSYEKL. The V gene lost 1 base and the J gene lost 5 bases, with 12 bases spanning the gap. The CDR3 runs to 15 residues. DNA for the CDR3: TGCGCCAGCAGCCAAGGAGTGGGGGGTTATCAGCCCCAGCATTTT. Protein: CASSQGVGGYQPQHF.

The rearrangement uses TRBV29-1 and TRBJ2-4; 8 bases align to TRBD1. Germline values: CDR1 SQVTM, CDR2 ANQGSEA. CDR3 length: 16 residues. V shed 7 bases, J shed 2 bases, and the junction held 13 bases outside the gene matches. CDR3 amino acids: CSGTFLTGVSKNIQYF. The CDR3 DNA reads as TGCAGCGGGACCTTCCTGACAGGGGTATCCAAAAACATTCAGTACTTC.

The chain recombines TRBV30 with TRBJ2-2; D is ambiguous. The CDR3 length is 14 residues. V lost 2 bases, J lost 0 bases, and 7 bases lay in between. Per germline, CDR1 GTSNPN and CDR2 SVGIG (reference sequence). Here the CDR3 DNA reads TGTGCCTGGAGTTCAAGCCCGAACACCGGGGAGCTGTTTTTT. This sequence encodes CAWSSSPNTGELFF.

In its sample, this clone was seen once. The chain has TRBV7-2 and TRBJ1-5; 7 nucleotides match TRBD1. J gave up 2 bases and V 6 bases, and 4 bases lay outside the gene matches. The CDR3 has 14 amino acids. The germline gives CDR1 SGHTA, CDR2 FQGNSA. The CDR3 loop is CASSRQGGNQPQHF. Here the CDR3 DNA reads TGTGCCAGCAGTCGACAGGGAGGCAATCAGCCCCAGCATTTT.

The chain recombines TRBV5-6 with TRBJ2-5; possibly TRBD1 for D (6 bases). V lost 3 bases, J lost 0 bases, and 12 bases lay in between. Germline V gene lookup returns CDR1 SGHDT and CDR2 YYEEEE. The CDR3 loop spans 15 amino acids. Written as DNA, the CDR3 is TGTGCCAGCAGCTCGAGTTCAGGGGACCAAGAGACCCAGTACTTC. This gives the protein CASSSSSGDQETQYF.

The chain links TRBV5-1 to TRBJ2-1; 8 nucleotides agree with TRBD2. The CDR3 is 13 amino acids. Germline-derived CDR1 and CDR2 are SGHRS and YFSETQ. V lost 0 bases to trimming and J lost 12 bases; unmatched junction nucleotides: 5. CDR3 sequence (DNA): TGCGCCAGCAGCTTGGACTCCGGGGGGGGGCAGTTCTTC. It codes for CASSLDSGGGQFF.

The chain couples TRBV7-6 to TRBJ2-3; TRBD2 matches 8 bases. The germline gives CDR1 SGHVS, CDR2 FNYEAQ. V was clipped by 5 bases and J by 2 bases; unmatched bases: 15. CDR3 length equals 18 residues. The CDR3 spells CASSPLSRVAGSTDTQYF. DNA for the CDR3: TGTGCCAGCAGCCCCTTGTCCCGCGTAGCGGGGTCCACAGATACGCAGTATTTT.